Listed below are T cell receptor beta chains from one sample, sequenced in a study of blood T cells in healthy people across ages. TCRdb used MiXCR to reprocess the 5' RACE reads, holding one entry per CDR3 protein. Found here are some 1.5 million distinct CDR3 sequences, 28% of them singletons; the top ten hold 7.7%. Sequencing input: blood. The receptor set was obtained from a woman in her 30s in good health. CDR3s include the opening cysteine and the closing phenylalanine or tryptophan. A D gene is named only where the DNA matches it firmly. Not all rows give a size; the values are once, few, many and, for expanded clones, a class.

V gene,J gene,D gene,clone size,CDR3 protein,CDR3 DNA
TRBV18,TRBJ2-1,TRBD2,few,CASSYALTSSSEQFF,TGTGCCAGCTCATATGCGCTGACTAGCTCTAGTGAGCAGTTCTTC
TRBV10-3,TRBJ2-1,TRBD2,many,CALSSGNNEQFF,TGTGCCCTCTCTAGCGGGAACAATGAGCAGTTCTTC
TRBV6-2/TRBV6-3,TRBJ2-5,TRBD1,few,CASRTGQGGTQYF,TGTGCCAGCAGGACCGGACAGGGTGGGACCCAGTACTTC
TRBV7-9,TRBJ2-1,NA,once,CASSLQGGRNNEQFF,TGTGCCAGCAGCTTGCAGGGGGGGAGGAACAATGAGCAGTTCTTT
TRBV28,TRBJ2-7,NA,NA,CASSSEVSRYF,TGTGCCAGCAGTTCGGAGGTTTCGCGGTACTTC
TRBV20-1,TRBJ2-1,NA,few,CSARDVEETNNEQFF,TGCAGTGCTAGAGATGTCGAGGAAACAAACAATGAGCAGTTCTTC
TRBV12-3/TRBV12-4,TRBJ2-2,TRBD1,NA,CASSSGQGMGELFF,TGTGCCAGCAGTTCGGGACAGGGAATGGGGGAGCTGTTTTTT
TRBV30,TRBJ2-3,TRBD1,NA,CAWSGTGGATDTQYF,TGTGCCTGGAGTGGGACAGGGGGTGCCACAGATACGCAGTATTTT
TRBV28,TRBJ1-5,NA,few,CASLNLVRGLNQPQHF,TGTGCCAGCCTCAACCTAGTTAGGGGGTTAAATCAGCCCCAGCATTTT
TRBV7-6,TRBJ2-7,NA,few,CASSLEGLREEQYF,TGTGCCAGCAGCTTAGAGGGGCTCCGGGAGGAGCAGTACTTC
TRBV3-1,TRBJ2-7,NA,NA,CASSQGRNSPYEQYF,TGTGCCAGCAGCCAAGGGAGGAATTCACCTTACGAGCAGTACTTC
TRBV27,TRBJ1-6,NA,once,CAGSLGPTVNYNSPLHF,TGTGCCGGCAGTTTAGGTCCCACCGTGAACTATAATTCACCCCTCCACTTT
TRBV9,TRBJ2-6,NA,NA,CTSVGGTSGANVLTF,TGTACCAGCGTAGGCGGGACCTCTGGGGCCAACGTCCTGACTTTC
TRBV27,TRBJ2-1,NA,few,CASSLQDYKYNEQFF,TGTGCCAGCAGTTTACAGGACTATAAATACAATGAGCAGTTCTTC
TRBV5-1,TRBJ2-5,TRBD2,NA,CASSLNTGTSVYNEQYF,TGCGCCAGCAGCCTGAATACCGGGACTAGCGTCTACAATGAGCAGTACTTC
TRBV10-3,TRBJ2-7,NA,many,CAISGGVADAYEQYF,TGTGCCATCAGCGGGGGAGTAGCGGATGCCTACGAGCAGTACTTC
TRBV5-1,TRBJ1-2,NA,NA,CASRTGTEFYGYTF,TGCGCCAGCCGTACGGGGACCGAATTCTATGGCTACACCTTC
TRBV6-2/TRBV6-3,TRBJ2-7,NA,NA,CASSFPLRPKDEQYF,TGTGCCAGCAGTTTCCCCCTAAGGCCTAAGGACGAGCAGTACTTC
TRBV7-2,TRBJ1-2,NA,NA,CASTPGGNYGYTF,TGTGCCAGCACTCCCGGGGGTAACTATGGCTACACCTTC
TRBV29-1,TRBJ2-7,NA,few,CSVESTVNYEQYF,TGCAGCGTTGAATCTACGGTGAACTACGAGCAGTACTTC
TRBV12-3/TRBV12-4,TRBJ1-1,NA,few,CASSLTGEAFF,TGTGCCAGCAGTCTTACAGGGGAAGCTTTCTTT
TRBV12-3/TRBV12-4,TRBJ1-4,NA,few,CASSSKGSATNEKLFF,TGTGCCAGCAGTTCCAAGGGATCTGCAACTAATGAAAAACTGTTTTTT
TRBV5-1,TRBJ2-1,NA,once,CASSVRAGAYNEQFF,TGCGCCAGCAGCGTACGAGCGGGTGCCTACAATGAGCAGTTCTTC
TRBV4-1,TRBJ2-1,NA,many,CASSHQRQINNEQFF,TGCGCCAGCAGCCACCAGAGACAGATAAACAATGAGCAGTTCTTC
TRBV20-1,TRBJ2-7,TRBD2,few,CSARARSGSNLGEQYF,TGCAGTGCTAGAGCGCGTAGCGGGAGTAATCTAGGCGAGCAGTACTTC
TRBV28,TRBJ2-7,NA,NA,CASSFLKGRFEQYF,TGTGCCAGCAGTTTTTTAAAGGGGAGGTTCGAGCAGTACTTC
TRBV25-1,TRBJ2-3,NA,few,CASSDVTSGTDTQYF,TGTGCCAGCAGTGATGTCACAAGTGGTACAGATACGCAGTATTTT
TRBV5-1,TRBJ1-2,NA,NA,CASSLVISNYGYTF,TGCGCCAGCAGCTTGGTAATATCTAACTATGGCTACACCTTC
TRBV27,TRBJ2-3,NA,few,CASSLVLGGGTDTQYF,TGTGCCAGCAGCCTGGTCTTAGGGGGGGGCACAGATACGCAGTATTTT
TRBV7-9,TRBJ2-1,TRBD1,once,CASSLMGQGDEQFF,TGTGCCAGCAGCTTAATGGGACAGGGAGACGAGCAGTTCTTC
TRBV6-5,TRBJ1-2,NA,NA,CASSYGLNYGYTF,TGTGCCAGCAGTTACGGGTTAAACTATGGCTACACCTTC
TRBV7-9,TRBJ1-1,NA,NA,CASSLYGPQPAFF,TGTGCCAGCAGCCTATACGGGCCACAGCCCGCTTTCTTT
TRBV6-4,TRBJ2-3,TRBD1,NA,CASSDRRDRGTDTQYF,TGTGCCAGCAGTGACCGGCGGGACAGGGGTACAGATACGCAGTATTTT
TRBV4-1,TRBJ2-2,NA,NA,CASSQGSRGGPGELFF,TGCGCCAGCAGCCAGGGGTCCAGGGGCGGTCCCGGGGAGCTGTTTTTT
TRBV4-1,TRBJ1-5,NA,few,CASSDYRDQPQHF,TGCGCCAGCAGCGACTACAGGGATCAGCCCCAGCATTTT
TRBV5-1,TRBJ2-3,TRBD1,NA,CASSFGTGIADTQYF,TGCGCCAGCAGCTTCGGGACAGGGATCGCAGATACGCAGTATTTT
TRBV7-9,TRBJ2-5,TRBD1,NA,CASTILRDREETRYF,TGTGCCAGCACGATCCTCCGGGACAGGGAAGAGACCCGGTACTTC
TRBV20-1,TRBJ2-7,NA,few,CSARDQVTGYEQYF,TGCAGTGCTAGAGATCAAGTGACAGGTTACGAGCAGTACTTC
TRBV12-3/TRBV12-4,TRBJ2-5,TRBD2,NA,CASSLALLRRERTETQYF,TGTGCCAGCAGTTTAGCGCTATTGAGGCGGGAGCGTACGGAGACCCAGTACTTC
TRBV10-3,TRBJ2-1,NA,many,CAISEAQENEQFF,TGTGCCATCAGTGAGGCACAGGAAAATGAGCAGTTCTTC
TRBV12-3/TRBV12-4,TRBJ2-1,NA,few,CACLREYNEQFF,TGTGCCTGCCTCAGGGAGTACAATGAGCAGTTCTTC
TRBV20-1,TRBJ2-7,NA,few,CSVFNPSYEQYF,TGCAGTGTCTTTAACCCCTCCTACGAGCAGTACTTC
TRBV5-1,TRBJ2-7,TRBD1,many,CASSLSTRGTNEQYF,TGCGCCAGCAGCTTGTCCACCAGGGGGACGAACGAGCAGTACTTC
TRBV5-6,TRBJ2-1,NA,NA,CASSLGLAGQFF,TGTGCCAGCAGCTTGGGGCTAGCCGGGCAGTTCTTC
TRBV7-9,TRBJ2-3,TRBD2,NA,CASRGGIPLTQYF,TGTGCCAGCCGCGGGGGGATCCCTCTTACGCAGTATTTT
TRBV5-1,TRBJ2-3,NA,few,CASSLADWPGDDTQYF,TGCGCCAGCAGCCTGGCTGACTGGCCCGGGGATGATACGCAGTATTTT
TRBV28,TRBJ2-7,NA,many,CASSPIGGTSYEQYF,TGTGCCAGCAGTCCAATAGGGGGTACGTCCTACGAGCAGTACTTC
TRBV12-3/TRBV12-4,TRBJ1-1,NA,once,CASTLDKNTEAFF,TGTGCCAGCACCTTGGACAAGAACACTGAAGCTTTCTTT
TRBV9,TRBJ2-3,TRBD2,NA,CASSPHRLAGGSVDTQYF,TGTGCCAGCAGCCCGCACCGACTAGCGGGAGGGTCCGTCGATACGCAGTATTTT
TRBV7-2,TRBJ2-5,TRBD2,many,CASSLTRERQETQYF,TGTGCCAGCAGCTTAACGCGGGAGAGACAAGAGACCCAGTACTTC
TRBV20-1,TRBJ2-5,TRBD2,NA,CSARDPAGEGETQYF,TGCAGTGCTAGAGACCCAGCGGGAGAGGGAGAGACCCAGTACTTC
TRBV6-6,TRBJ1-5,NA,few,CASSKDREQPQHF,TGTGCCAGCAGTAAAGATCGGGAACAGCCCCAGCATTTT
TRBV6-6,TRBJ2-2,NA,once,CASSPHGTNTGELFF,TGTGCCAGCAGTCCACACGGCACGAACACCGGGGAGCTGTTTTTT